Detailed here is one TCR beta chain. The CDR3 has 13 amino acids. The V end was cut by 1 base, the J end by 5 bases, with 9 bases between. Germline lookup yields CDR1 SGHTS and CDR2 YDEGEE. Sequencing used immunoSEQ multiplex PCR; TCRdb keeps in-frame clones, though not all of them. This table holds approximately 94,000 clones, 92% found once. The data originate from a study of T cell changes during pregnancy in multiple sclerosis. The chain employs TRBV5-8 and TRBJ1-1; D is undetermined. Sample: peripheral blood, taken after pregnancy. The TCR sequence derives from a female donor with multiple sclerosis, enrolled in a pregnancy study. CDR3 nucleotides: TGTGCCAGCAGCTTGACAGTCCCGACTGAAGCTTTCTTT. Translation: CASSLTVPTEAFF.